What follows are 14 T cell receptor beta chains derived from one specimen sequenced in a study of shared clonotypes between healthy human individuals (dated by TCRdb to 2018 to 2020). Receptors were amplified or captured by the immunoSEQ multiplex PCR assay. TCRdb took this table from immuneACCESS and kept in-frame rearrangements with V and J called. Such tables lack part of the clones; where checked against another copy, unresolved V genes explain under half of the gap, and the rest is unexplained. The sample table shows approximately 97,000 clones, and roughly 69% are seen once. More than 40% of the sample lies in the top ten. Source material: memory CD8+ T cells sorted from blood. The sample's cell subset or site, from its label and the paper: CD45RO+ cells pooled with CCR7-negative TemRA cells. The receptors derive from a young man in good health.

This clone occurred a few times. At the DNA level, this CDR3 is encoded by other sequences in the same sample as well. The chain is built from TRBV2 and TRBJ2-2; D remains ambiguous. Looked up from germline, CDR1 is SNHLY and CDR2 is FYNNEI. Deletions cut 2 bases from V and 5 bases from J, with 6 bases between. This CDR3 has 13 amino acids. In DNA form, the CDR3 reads TGTGCCAGCAGTGAAAAGGGTACCGGGGAGCTGTTTTTT. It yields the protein CASSEKGTGELFF.

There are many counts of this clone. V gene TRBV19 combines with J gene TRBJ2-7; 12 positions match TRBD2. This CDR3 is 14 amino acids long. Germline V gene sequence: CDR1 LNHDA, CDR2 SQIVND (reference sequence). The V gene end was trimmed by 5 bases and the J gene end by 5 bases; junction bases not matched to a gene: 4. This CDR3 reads CASSGLAGSDEQYF. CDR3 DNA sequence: TGTGCCAGTAGTGGACTAGCGGGAAGCGACGAGCAGTACTTC. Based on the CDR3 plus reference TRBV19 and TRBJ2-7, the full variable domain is DGGITQSPKYLFRKEGQNVTLSCEQNLNHDAMYWYRQDPGQGLRLIYYSQIVNDFQKGDIAEGYSVSREKKESFPLTVTSAQKNPTAFYLCASSGLAGSDEQYFGPGTRLTVT.

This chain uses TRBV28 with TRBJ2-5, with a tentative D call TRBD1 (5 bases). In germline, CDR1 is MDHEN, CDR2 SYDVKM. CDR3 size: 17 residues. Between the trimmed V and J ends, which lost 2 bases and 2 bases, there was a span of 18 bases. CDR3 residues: CASSLPGQGLTQETQYF. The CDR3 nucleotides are TGTGCCAGCAGTTTACCTGGCCAGGGTCTCACACAAGAGACCCAGTACTTC. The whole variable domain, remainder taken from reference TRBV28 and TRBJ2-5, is DVKVTQSSRYLVKRTGEKVFLECVQDMDHENMFWYRQDPGLGLRLIYFSYDVKMKEKGDIPEGYSVSREKKERFSLILESASTNQTSMYLCASSLPGQGLTQETQYFGPGTRLLVL.

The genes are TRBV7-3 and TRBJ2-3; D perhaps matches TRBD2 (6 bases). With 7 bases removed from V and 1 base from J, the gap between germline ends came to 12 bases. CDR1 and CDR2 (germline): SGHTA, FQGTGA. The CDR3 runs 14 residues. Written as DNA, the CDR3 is TGTGCCAGCACCTCATCGGGGGGCACAGATACGCAGTATTTT. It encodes CASTSSGGTDTQYF.

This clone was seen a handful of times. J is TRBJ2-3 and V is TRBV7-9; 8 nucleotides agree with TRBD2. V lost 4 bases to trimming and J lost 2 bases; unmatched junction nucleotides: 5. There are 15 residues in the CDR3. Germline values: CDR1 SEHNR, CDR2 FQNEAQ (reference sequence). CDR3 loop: CASSWTSRNTDTQYF. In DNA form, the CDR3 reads TGTGCCAGCAGCTGGACTAGCCGAAACACAGATACGCAGTATTTT.

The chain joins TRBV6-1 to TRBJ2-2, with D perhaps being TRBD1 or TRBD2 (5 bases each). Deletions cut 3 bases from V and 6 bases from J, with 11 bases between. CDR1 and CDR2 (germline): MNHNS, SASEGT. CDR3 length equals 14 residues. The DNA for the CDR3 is TGTGCCAGCAGTGAGCTATCGGGGCCCGGGGAGCTGTTTTTT. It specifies CASSELSGPGELFF.

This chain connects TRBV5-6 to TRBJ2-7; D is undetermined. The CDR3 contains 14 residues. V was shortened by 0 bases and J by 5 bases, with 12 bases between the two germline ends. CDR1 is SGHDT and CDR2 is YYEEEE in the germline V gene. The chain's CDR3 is CASSLGTGYDEQYF. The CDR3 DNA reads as TGTGCCAGCAGCTTGGGTACCGGCTATGACGAGCAGTACTTC.

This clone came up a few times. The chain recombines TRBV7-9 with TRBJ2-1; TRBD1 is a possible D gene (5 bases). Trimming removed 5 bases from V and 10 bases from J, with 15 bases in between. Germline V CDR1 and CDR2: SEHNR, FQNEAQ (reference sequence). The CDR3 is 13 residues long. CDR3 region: CASSPDTPEEQFF. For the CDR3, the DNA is TGTGCCAGCAGCCCGGACACCCCGGAGGAGCAGTTCTTC.

CDR3 amino acids: CSVVVGSATGELFF. The CDR3 region has the DNA TGCAGCGTTGTTGTCGGGAGTGCCACCGGGGAGCTGTTTTTT. J is TRBJ2-2 and V is TRBV29-1, with TRBD2 as a possible D gene (6 bases). The CDR3 extends over 14 amino acids. Germline CDR1 SQVTM, CDR2 ANQGSEA. The germline V and J ends were trimmed by 4 bases and 4 bases, with 13 bases remaining between them.

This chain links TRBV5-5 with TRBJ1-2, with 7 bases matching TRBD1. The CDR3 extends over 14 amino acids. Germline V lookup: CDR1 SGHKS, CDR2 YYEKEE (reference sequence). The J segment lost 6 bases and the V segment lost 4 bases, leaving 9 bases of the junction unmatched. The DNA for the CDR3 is TGTGCCAGCAGCCCTCGTGGGCAGGGGGATGGCTACACCTTC. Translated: CASSPRGQGDGYTF. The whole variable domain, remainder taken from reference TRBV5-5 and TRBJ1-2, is DAGVTQSPTHLIKTRGQQVTLRCSPISGHKSVSWYQQVLGQGPQFIFQYYEKEERGRGNFPDRFSARQFPNYSSELNVNALLLGDSALYLCASSPRGQGDGYTFGSGTRLTVV.

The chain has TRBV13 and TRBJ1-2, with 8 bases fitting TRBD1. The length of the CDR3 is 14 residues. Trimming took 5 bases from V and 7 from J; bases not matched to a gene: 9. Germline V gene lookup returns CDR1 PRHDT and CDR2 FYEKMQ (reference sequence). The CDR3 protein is CASSTGQGGLGYTF. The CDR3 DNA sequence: TGTGCCAGCAGCACCGGACAGGGCGGTCTTGGCTACACCTTC.

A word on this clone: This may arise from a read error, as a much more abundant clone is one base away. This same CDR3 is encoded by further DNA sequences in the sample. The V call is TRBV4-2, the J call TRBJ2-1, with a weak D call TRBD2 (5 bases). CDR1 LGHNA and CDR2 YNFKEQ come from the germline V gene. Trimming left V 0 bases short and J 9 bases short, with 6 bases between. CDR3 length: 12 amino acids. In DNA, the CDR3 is TGTGCCAGCAGCCAAGAGGGAGCTGAGCAGTTCTTC. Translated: CASSQEGAEQFF.

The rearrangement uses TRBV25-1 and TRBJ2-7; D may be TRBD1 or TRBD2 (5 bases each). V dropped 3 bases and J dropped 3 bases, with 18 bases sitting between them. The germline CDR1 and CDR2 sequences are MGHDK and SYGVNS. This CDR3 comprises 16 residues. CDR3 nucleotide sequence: TGTGCCAGCAGTGACATAGGTGGCAGGGAGCTCTACGAGCAGTACTTC. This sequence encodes CASSDIGGRELYEQYF.

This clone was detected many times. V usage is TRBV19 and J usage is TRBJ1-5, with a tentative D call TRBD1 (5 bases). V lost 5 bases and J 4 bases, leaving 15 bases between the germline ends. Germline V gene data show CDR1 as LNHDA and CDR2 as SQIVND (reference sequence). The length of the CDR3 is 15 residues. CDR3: CASSFQGSGNQPQHF. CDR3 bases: TGTGCCAGTAGTTTTCAGGGAAGTGGGAATCAGCCCCAGCATTTT.